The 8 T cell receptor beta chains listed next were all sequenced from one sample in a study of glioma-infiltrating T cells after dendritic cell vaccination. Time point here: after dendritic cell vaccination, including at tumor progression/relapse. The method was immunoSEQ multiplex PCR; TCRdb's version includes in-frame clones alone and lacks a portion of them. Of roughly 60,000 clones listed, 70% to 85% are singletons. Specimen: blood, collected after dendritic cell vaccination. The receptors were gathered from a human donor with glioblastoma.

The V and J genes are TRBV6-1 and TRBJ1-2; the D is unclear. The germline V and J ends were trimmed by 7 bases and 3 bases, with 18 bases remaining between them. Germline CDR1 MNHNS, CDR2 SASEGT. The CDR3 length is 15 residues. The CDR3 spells CASITAQEFDYGYTF. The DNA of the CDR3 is TGTGCCAGCATTACAGCCCAGGAATTCGACTATGGCTACACCTTC.

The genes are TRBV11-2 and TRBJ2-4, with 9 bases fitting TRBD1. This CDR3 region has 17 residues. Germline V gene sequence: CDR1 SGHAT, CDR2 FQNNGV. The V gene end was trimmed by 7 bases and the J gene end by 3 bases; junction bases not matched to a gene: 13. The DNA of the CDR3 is TGTGCCAGCACCGACGTGGGACAGGGTAGAAGCAAAAACATTCAGTACTTC. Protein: CASTDVGQGRSKNIQYF. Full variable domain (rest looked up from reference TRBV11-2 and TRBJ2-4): EAGVAQSPRYKIIEKRQSVAFWCNPISGHATLYWYQQILGQGPKLLIQFQNNGVVDDSQLPKDRFSAERLKGVDSTLKIQPAKLEDSAVYLCASTDVGQGRSKNIQYFGAGTRLSVL.

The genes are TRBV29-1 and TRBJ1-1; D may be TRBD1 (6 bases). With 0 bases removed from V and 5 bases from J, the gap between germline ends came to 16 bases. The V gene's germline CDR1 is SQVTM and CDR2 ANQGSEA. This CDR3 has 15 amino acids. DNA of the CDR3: TGCAGCGTTGAAGAGGGTCCGAGGGGGGGGACTGAAGCTTTCTTT. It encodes CSVEEGPRGGTEAFF.

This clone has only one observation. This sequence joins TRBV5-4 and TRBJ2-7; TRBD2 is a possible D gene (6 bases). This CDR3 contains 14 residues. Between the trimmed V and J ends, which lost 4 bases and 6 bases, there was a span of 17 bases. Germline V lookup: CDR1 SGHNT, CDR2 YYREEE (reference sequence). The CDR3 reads CASSRDLTDGEQYF. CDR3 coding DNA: TGTGCCAGCAGCCGGGACTTGACAGATGGCGAGCAGTACTTC.

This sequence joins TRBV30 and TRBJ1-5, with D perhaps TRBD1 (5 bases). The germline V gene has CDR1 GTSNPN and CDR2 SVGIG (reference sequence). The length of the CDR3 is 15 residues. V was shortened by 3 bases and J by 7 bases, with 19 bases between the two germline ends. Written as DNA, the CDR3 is TGTGCCTGGAGCCGGGGCGTGGGCGGGGGGCAGCCCCAGCATTTT. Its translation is CAWSRGVGGGQPQHF.

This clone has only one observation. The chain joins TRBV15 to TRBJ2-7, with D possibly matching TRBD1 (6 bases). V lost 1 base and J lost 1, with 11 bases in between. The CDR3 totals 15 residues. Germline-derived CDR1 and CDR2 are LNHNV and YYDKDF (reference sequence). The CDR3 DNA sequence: TGTGCCACCAGCAGAGGAAGGGGGAGTTCCTACGAGCAGTACTTC. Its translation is CATSRGRGSSYEQYF.

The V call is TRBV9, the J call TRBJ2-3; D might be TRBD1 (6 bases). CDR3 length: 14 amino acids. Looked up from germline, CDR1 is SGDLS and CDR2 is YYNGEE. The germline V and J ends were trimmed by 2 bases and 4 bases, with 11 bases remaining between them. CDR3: CASSVNRAADTQYF. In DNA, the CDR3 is TGTGCCAGCAGCGTGAACAGGGCGGCAGATACGCAGTATTTT.

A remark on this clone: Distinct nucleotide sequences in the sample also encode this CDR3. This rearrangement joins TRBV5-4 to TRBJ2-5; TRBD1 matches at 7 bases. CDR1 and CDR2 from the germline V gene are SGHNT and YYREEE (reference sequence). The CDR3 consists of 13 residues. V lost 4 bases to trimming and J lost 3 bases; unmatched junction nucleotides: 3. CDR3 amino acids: CASSPGTEETQYF. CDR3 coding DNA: TGTGCCAGCAGCCCCGGGACAGAAGAGACCCAGTACTTC.